These 4 T cell receptor beta chains came from one sample sequenced in a study of T cell responses to AZD1222 COVID-19 vaccine. Sequencing was performed with immunoSEQ multiplex PCR; in TCRdb, only in-frame clones are kept and a portion is missing. The table records 97,000 or so clones, around 87% of them present only once. The material was peripheral blood, obtained on day 0 of AZD1222 vaccination. These TCRs come from an adult in good health.

The V call is TRBV28, the J call TRBJ2-1; a weak D match, TRBD2 (5 bases). CDR3 length equals 19 residues. Trimming removed 2 bases at V and 2 bases at J, with 22 bases between. Germline V gene sequence: CDR1 MDHEN, CDR2 SYDVKM. This CDR3 is CASSLPFLSSGETYNEQFF. DNA for the CDR3: TGTGCCAGCAGTTTACCCTTCCTTTCTTCCGGGGAAACCTACAATGAGCAGTTCTTC.

The J gene is TRBJ2-5, the V gene TRBV20-1; D possibly corresponds to TRBD1 (6 bases). CDR1 and CDR2 (germline): DFQATT, SNEGSKA (reference sequence). V shed 3 bases and J shed 5 bases, with 13 bases lying between them. The CDR3 runs 13 residues. The CDR3 loop is CSASWGRVETQYF. CDR3 nucleotides: TGCAGTGCTAGTTGGGGGCGGGTGGAGACCCAGTACTTC.

The rearrangement joins TRBV28 to TRBJ2-1, with TRBD2 identical over 9 bases. Trimming removed 6 bases from V and 10 bases from J; junction bases left unmatched: 13. The CDR3 spans 15 residues. Germline values: CDR1 MDHEN, CDR2 SYDVKM. This CDR3 reads CASSRAGGRKGEQFF. The CDR3 nucleotides read TGTGCCAGCAGCAGAGCGGGAGGACGTAAGGGGGAGCAGTTCTTC.

The chain recombines TRBV11-1 with TRBJ2-7; tentative D call: TRBD1 (6 bases). From germline, CDR1 is SGHAT and CDR2 FQDESV (reference sequence). The V end was cut by 5 bases, the J end by 1 base, with 12 bases between. The CDR3 totals 14 residues. This chain's CDR3 is CASSRATGSYEQYF. CDR3 DNA sequence: TGTGCCAGCAGCCGCGCGACAGGATCCTACGAGCAGTACTTC.